This T cell receptor beta chain was retrieved from a study of blood T cell repertoires in COVID-19. Turning to the study itself: In each case, the material was cDNA or gDNA derived from T cells, B-cell-depleted T cells, or PBMCs.

Sequenced by immunoSEQ multiplex PCR; TCRdb stores in-frame clones only, minus some. The sample includes 250,000 to 300,000 clones, approximately 86% of them seen just once. The CDR3 loop spans 15 amino acids. Trimming left V 1 base short and J 5 bases short, with 15 bases between. Per the germline V gene, CDR1 is GTSNPN and CDR2 is SVGIG (reference sequence). This clonotype was obtained from a man under 40 with active or convalescent COVID-19. The sequencing sample was made of peripheral blood. The chain couples TRBV30 to TRBJ1-3, with D maybe TRBD1 (6 bases). CDR3 DNA sequence: TGTGCCTGGAGTGGTTCAGGGGAGGGCAGAAACACCATATATTTT. Translating it yields CAWSGSGEGRNTIYF.